The 4 T cell receptor beta chains in this list originate from one sample, sequenced in a study of T-cell memory formation after mild COVID-19. TCRdb passed the 5' RACE reads through MiXCR, listing each CDR3 protein once. The profile shows 250,000 to 400,000 distinct CDR3 sequences, more than 13% of them singletons. The specimen sequenced was PBMCs or a T cell subset sorted from them (not recorded which). These receptors came from a man between 18 and 35 years old who had mild COVID-19 (a few samples of this study predate the infection). Cell type and time point are not known.

This sequence joins TRBV11-2 and TRBJ2-7; 14 bases are shared with TRBD2. Germline CDR1 SGHAT, CDR2 FQNNGV. The V and J ends lost 5 bases and 3 bases, in that order; junction bases with no gene match: 9. The CDR3 runs to 17 residues. CDR3 coding DNA: TGTGCCAGCAGCCCCGCCTTAGGACTAGCGGGGGGCTACGAGCAGTACGTC. Residues: CASSPALGLAGGYEQYV.

This clonotype was counted only a few times. V gene TRBV7-2 combines with J gene TRBJ2-6, with unresolved D. This CDR3 contains 13 residues. Germline V gene data show CDR1 as SGHTA and CDR2 as FQGNSA. Trimming took off 6 bases at V and 8 bases at J, with 11 bases between the two ends. The CDR3 region is CASRPYMTNVLTF. The CDR3 nucleotides are TGTGCCAGCAGACCCTATATGACCAACGTCCTGACTTTC.

A few counts support this clonotype. The rearrangement links TRBV25-1 to TRBJ1-2, with D hard to call. The germline CDR1 and CDR2 sequences are MGHDK and SYGVNS. Between the trimmed V and J ends, which lost 6 bases and 0 bases, there was a span of 8 bases. The CDR3 covers 13 residues. CDR3 in DNA: TGTGCCAGCAGGGACGGGGCTAACTATGGCTACACCTTC. Translation gives CASRDGANYGYTF.

This clonotype appeared a few times. This chain connects TRBV4-1 to TRBJ2-1, with D uncertain. There are 14 residues in the CDR3. V lost 0 bases and J 5 bases, leaving 8 bases between the germline ends. Germline loops: CDR1 MGHRA, CDR2 YSYEKL. The CDR3 sequence is CASSQDSVNNEQFF. DNA for the CDR3: TGCGCCAGCAGCCAAGATTCGGTAAACAATGAGCAGTTCTTC.